The 21 T cell receptor beta chains below were found in one sample sequenced in a study of monozygotic twins with inflammatory bowel disease. TCRdb re-analyzed the 5' RACE reads; it lists each CDR3 protein once, without DNA. The sample totals 350,000 to 550,000 distinct CDR3 sequences. Sequences were obtained from blood. These receptors all stem from a human donor with ulcerative colitis or Crohn's disease, or a healthy co-twin of an affected twin (not recorded which).

The chain is built from TRBV6-1 and TRBJ2-3; TCRdb returns TRBD1, unconfirmable since there is no DNA. Germline CDR1 reads MNHNS; CDR2 reads SASEGT. The CDR3 totals 13 residues. The CDR3: CAGRGTSTDTQYF.

The chain combines TRBV11-2 with TRBJ2-1; the D call of TRBD1 rests on TCRdb alone, since no DNA is present to check it. This CDR3 spans 15 amino acids. Germline values: CDR1 SGHAT, CDR2 FQNNGV. The CDR3 sequence: CASSLGPGGRNEQFF.

This sequence joins TRBV7-8 and TRBJ2-2; the TRBD2 assignment by TCRdb is unverifiable without DNA. This CDR3 spans 15 amino acids. Germline V gene sequence: CDR1 SGHVS, CDR2 FQNEAQ. The CDR3 reads CASSLVSLATGELFF.

The chain combines TRBV27 with TRBJ2-3; TCRdb gives TRBD1 as the D gene, but with no DNA this cannot be confirmed. Looked up from germline, CDR1 is MNHEY and CDR2 is SMNVEV (reference sequence). The CDR3 consists of 12 residues. The CDR3 loop is CASGPRTGTQYF.

The chain has TRBV5-1 and TRBJ2-1; absent DNA, TCRdb's TRBD1 call cannot be checked. CDR1 is SGHRS, CDR2 YFSETQ, per germline. CDR3 size: 12 residues. This CDR3 is CASRQGKFGQFF.

The V call is TRBV5-1, the J call TRBJ2-2; TCRdb outputs TRBD1, but without DNA this stays unchecked. Germline CDR1 reads SGHRS; CDR2 reads YFSETQ. The CDR3 is made up of 15 amino acids. This chain's CDR3 is CASSSSGQNTGELFF.

The chain has TRBV5-1 and TRBJ1-2; TCRdb gives TRBD1 as the D gene, but with no DNA this cannot be confirmed. This CDR3 spans 14 amino acids. Looked up from germline, CDR1 is SGHRS and CDR2 is YFSETQ. The chain's CDR3 is CASSLGQSPEGYTF.

The chain links TRBV7-2 to TRBJ1-2; without DNA, the TCRdb call of TRBD1 cannot be checked. The CDR3 spans 15 residues. Germline loops: CDR1 SGHTA, CDR2 FQGNSA. CDR3 protein: CASSLGQGGHYGYTF.

The rearrangement uses TRBV7-9 and TRBJ2-2; TCRdb selects TRBD1, and the lack of DNA leaves this call unchecked. Germline V gene data show CDR1 as SEHNR and CDR2 as FQNEAQ (reference sequence). The CDR3 covers 15 residues. This chain's CDR3 is CASSPDRSNTGELFF.

This chain links TRBV20-1 with TRBJ1-1; TCRdb indicates TRBD1, and absent DNA this call remains unverified. Per the germline V gene, CDR1 is DFQATT and CDR2 is SNEGSKA (reference sequence). The CDR3 sequence is 15 residues long. This CDR3 reads CSASFTRLSSTEAFF.

This sequence joins TRBV6-1 and TRBJ2-3; the TCRdb D gene call, TRBD1, has no DNA to confirm it. This CDR3 contains 15 residues. Germline lookup yields CDR1 MNHNS and CDR2 SASEGT. CDR3 sequence: CASSPGGGRTDTQYF.

The chain links TRBV20-1 to TRBJ1-2. The CDR3 covers 13 residues. Germline V lookup: CDR1 DFQATT, CDR2 SNEGSKA (reference sequence). CDR3 residues: CSAAGSWPTGYTF.

V and J are TRBV7-9 and TRBJ2-1. This CDR3 comprises 11 residues. Germline V gene lookup returns CDR1 SEHNR and CDR2 FQNEAQ (reference sequence). The CDR3 is CASSSRGEQFF. Full variable domain (missing parts from reference TRBV7-9 and TRBJ2-1): DTGVSQNPRHKITKRGQNVTFRCDPISEHNRLYWYRQTLGQGPEFLTYFQNEAQLEKSRLLSDRFSAERPKGSFSTLEIQRTEQGDSAMYLCASSSRGEQFFGPGTRLTVL.

V is TRBV27 and J is TRBJ1-2; TCRdb's assignment of TRBD1 cannot be checked, as there is no DNA. Germline loops: CDR1 MNHEY, CDR2 SMNVEV (reference sequence). This CDR3 comprises 14 residues. The CDR3 here is CASSKGFTNYGYTF.

The rearrangement joins TRBV7-2 to TRBJ2-5; the D call of TRBD1 rests on TCRdb alone, since no DNA is present to check it. This CDR3 spans 19 amino acids. Germline lookup yields CDR1 SGHTA and CDR2 FQGNSA. CDR3 region: CASSLAHPPRAGVQETQYF.

V usage is TRBV12-3 or TRBV12-4 and J usage is TRBJ2-7. The CDR3 consists of 13 residues. CDR3 region: CASSSRASYEQYF.

The chain recombines TRBV5-1 with TRBJ2-1; with no DNA, the TCRdb D assignment of TRBD2 cannot be verified. Germline V gives CDR1 SGHRS, CDR2 YFSETQ. The CDR3 consists of 14 residues. The CDR3 loop is CASSLNGLNNEQFF.

V gene TRBV29-1 combines with J gene TRBJ2-5; TCRdb picks TRBD1, but there is no DNA to check that call. Per the germline V gene, CDR1 is SQVTM and CDR2 is ANQGSEA. This CDR3 has 13 amino acids. CDR3 sequence reads: CSVADRVEETQYF.

The chain recombines TRBV20-1 with TRBJ2-7; the TCRdb call, TRBD2, lacks DNA for checking. Germline V gene sequence: CDR1 DFQATT, CDR2 SNEGSKA (reference sequence). This CDR3 spans 13 amino acids. The CDR3 loop is CSAEAGRSYEQYF.

The chain has TRBV12-3 or TRBV12-4 and TRBJ2-2; no DNA is available, so the TRBD2 call from TCRdb remains unchecked. This CDR3 comprises 14 residues. CDR3 sequence: CASSRAGFAGELFF.

The genes are TRBV11-2 and TRBJ2-5; the TRBD2 assignment by TCRdb is unverifiable without DNA. Germline lookup yields CDR1 SGHAT and CDR2 FQNNGV. The CDR3 consists of 15 residues. CDR3 sequence reads: CASSSGGSGEETQYF.